This T cell receptor beta chain is from a study of control samples from healthy donors and cancer patients. This table comes from immunoSEQ multiplex PCR, and its TCRdb copy is limited to in-frame clones, with some not included. This sample yields tens of thousands of clones, of which around four fifths are seen a single time; approximately 20% belongs to the top ten. The CDR3 loop spans 14 amino acids. The germline V and J ends were trimmed by 8 bases and 0 bases, with 10 bases remaining between them. Germline CDR1 MNHNY, CDR2 SVGAGI (reference sequence). The sample taken for sequencing was blood. This chain joins TRBV6-6 and TRBJ2-2, with a tentative D call TRBD2 (6 bases). The receptor was derived from a man aged 25-45 years in good health. The CDR3 DNA follows: TGTGCCAGCGCGGGGCTACCGAACACCGGGGAGCTGTTTTTT. Translating it yields CASAGLPNTGELFF.